Below, 30 T cell receptor beta chains from the same sample are listed, as sequenced in a study of T cells after somatic rescue of genetic block. TCRdb's table, derived via immunoSEQ multiplex PCR, lists solely in-frame clones and lacks some. The data contain 67,000 or so clones, approximately 90% of them seen just once; the ten biggest clones take up about 3%. Source material: peripheral blood mononuclear cells (PBMCs). These receptors were obtained from a young man.

As regards this clone: Additional DNA sequences in this sample encode the identical CDR3. The chain employs TRBV18 and TRBJ2-3; no definite D call. The CDR3 length is 11 residues. Germline V gene lookup returns CDR1 KGHSH and CDR2 LQKENI. Trimming shortened V by 3 bases and J by 4 bases, and 2 bases separated the two germline ends. Written as DNA, the CDR3 is TGTGCCAGCTCACCTTCAGATACGCAGTATTTT. This gives the protein CASSPSDTQYF. The full variable domain, with the rest looked up from reference TRBV18 and TRBJ2-3, is NAGVMQNPRHLVRRRGQEARLRCSPMKGHSHVYWYRQLPEEGLKFMVYLQKENIIDESGMPKERFSAEFPKEGPSILRIQQVVRGDSAAYFCASSPSDTQYFGPGTRLTVL.

The chain has TRBV5-1 and TRBJ1-4, with D possibly being TRBD1 (5 bases). Germline-derived CDR1 and CDR2 are SGHRS and YFSETQ. The CDR3 contains 14 residues. Trimming removed 0 bases from V and 8 bases from J, with 11 bases in between. CDR3 DNA: TGCGCCAGCAGCTTGGAACAGGAAGACGAAAAACTGTTTTTT. Its protein is CASSLEQEDEKLFF.

The rearrangement links TRBV11-2 to TRBJ2-1; D gene unclear. This CDR3 has 14 amino acids. V lost 5 bases to trimming and J lost 4 bases, with 12 bases between them. Germline V gene data show CDR1 as SGHAT and CDR2 as FQNNGV. CDR3: CASSLNYLYNEQFF. CDR3 sequence (DNA): TGTGCCAGCAGCCTAAACTACCTTTACAATGAGCAGTTCTTC.

This sequence joins TRBV27 and TRBJ1-1, with D possibly matching TRBD1 (6 bases). Trimming removed 5 bases from V and 2 bases from J, with 12 bases in between. The CDR3 totals 14 residues. The germline CDR1 and CDR2 sequences are MNHEY and SMNVEV (reference sequence). The CDR3, as DNA: TGTGCCAGCAGTCAGAGGGGGGGCAACACTGAAGCTTTCTTT. Translated, it gives CASSQRGGNTEAFF.

The V gene is TRBV27, the J gene TRBJ2-1, with TRBD2 matching 12 bases. The CDR3 is made up of 13 amino acids. V gave up 6 bases and J gave up 13 bases; unmatched junction bases: 7. Germline V gene lookup returns CDR1 MNHEY and CDR2 SMNVEV (reference sequence). The CDR3 reads CASSLGLAGPQFF. Written as DNA, the CDR3 is TGTGCCAGCAGCCTCGGACTAGCGGGACCTCAGTTCTTC.

This clone showed up many times. This rearrangement joins TRBV12-5 to TRBJ1-5; 7 positions match TRBD1. Germline V CDR1 and CDR2: LGHNT, FRNRAP. V lost 0 bases and J lost 1; bases outside the gene matches: 12. The CDR3 is 19 amino acids. CDR3 coding DNA: TGTGCTAGTGGTTTGGTACTTCGGGACAGCTTTTCGAGCAATCAGCCCCAGCATTTT. It translates to CASGLVLRDSFSSNQPQHF.

This sequence joins TRBV19 and TRBJ2-3; D is perhaps TRBD1 (6 bases). The CDR3 is 12 residues long. Trimming took 9 bases from V and 0 from J, leaving 7 bases between them. The germline CDR1 and CDR2 sequences are LNHDA and SQIVND (reference sequence). CDR3 region: CASTGSTDTQYF. The CDR3 nucleotides are TGTGCCAGCACAGGGAGCACAGATACGCAGTATTTT.

DNA for the CDR3: TGTGCCAGCCCCGGGACAGGGATATCCAAAAACATTCAGTACTTC. Amino acids: CASPGTGISKNIQYF. V gene TRBV21-1 combines with J gene TRBJ2-4; the listed D gene, TRBD1, was not tested against the DNA. TRBV21-1 is assigned pseudogene status. The CDR3 has 15 residues.

The chain combines TRBV4-1 with TRBJ1-5, with 9 bases matching TRBD1. This CDR3 is 15 amino acids long. V was clipped by 2 bases and J by 5 bases; unmatched bases: 4. CDR1 and CDR2 (germline): MGHRA, YSYEKL. CDR3 coding DNA: TGCGCCAGCAGCCAACGGGACAGGGTGGATCAGCCCCAGCATTTT. Residues: CASSQRDRVDQPQHF.

The genes are TRBV5-1 and TRBJ2-3; no clear D gene. Looked up from germline, CDR1 is SGHRS and CDR2 is YFSETQ. The V and J ends lost 3 bases and 6 bases respectively, with 8 bases between them. The CDR3 covers 12 residues. CDR3 in amino acids: CASSSTADTQYF. CDR3 in DNA: TGCGCCAGCAGCTCGACGGCCGATACGCAGTATTTT. Based on the CDR3 plus reference TRBV5-1 and TRBJ2-3, the full variable domain is KAGVTQTPRYLIKTRGQQVTLSCSPISGHRSVSWYQQTPGQGLQFLFEYFSETQRNKGNFPGRFSGRQFSNSRSEMNVSTLELGDSALYLCASSSTADTQYFGPGTRLTVL.

The rearrangement uses TRBV30 and TRBJ1-2; TRBD1 matches 7 bases. CDR3 length equals 13 residues. The V gene end was trimmed by 7 bases and the J gene end by 1 base; junction bases not matched to a gene: 6. Germline values: CDR1 GTSNPN, CDR2 SVGIG (reference sequence). CDR3 loop: CAYRRGVNYGYTF. The DNA of the CDR3 is TGTGCCTACCGCAGGGGGGTTAACTATGGCTACACCTTC.

The chain joins TRBV7-2 to TRBJ2-7; D not certain. CDR1 is SGHTA, CDR2 FQGNSA, per germline. Trimming stripped 0 bases from V and 4 bases from J, with 10 bases between. The CDR3 has 14 amino acids. CDR3 DNA: TGTGCCAGCAGCTTAGCGACACAGATTTACGAGCAGTACTTC. It yields the protein CASSLATQIYEQYF.

V and J are TRBV10-3 and TRBJ1-1, with D maybe TRBD1 (5 bases). The germline gives CDR1 ENHRY, CDR2 SYGVKD. CDR3 length equals 13 residues. Trimming removed 0 bases at V and 11 bases at J, with 13 bases between. The CDR3 region is CAISESNGAGAFF. The CDR3 DNA reads TGTGCCATCAGTGAGTCGAATGGGGCTGGGGCTTTCTTT.

The chain is built from TRBV25-1 and TRBJ2-3; D uncertain. The length of the CDR3 is 12 residues. Germline V gene lookup returns CDR1 MGHDK and CDR2 SYGVNS. Trimming removed 6 bases from V and 0 bases from J, with 4 bases in between. The CDR3 sequence is CASRSSTDTQYF. CDR3 sequence (DNA): TGTGCCAGCAGATCTAGCACAGATACGCAGTATTTT.

This clone showed up just once. This sequence joins TRBV9 and TRBJ2-5, with TRBD1 as a possible D gene (5 bases). Between the trimmed V and J ends, which lost 1 base and 4 bases, there was a span of 17 bases. The germline CDR1 and CDR2 sequences are SGDLS and YYNGEE. The CDR3 extends over 16 amino acids. The CDR3 DNA is TGTGCCAGCAGCGTAAGGGGATTTGAGTTAGGAGAGACCCAGTACTTC. Translated, it gives CASSVRGFELGETQYF.

The rearrangement uses TRBV4-2 and TRBJ2-2; 10 bases agree with TRBD1. This CDR3 has 16 amino acids. Germline V gene lookup returns CDR1 LGHNA and CDR2 YNFKEQ. After removal of 4 bases from V and 0 bases from J, the junction contained 2 bases not matched to a gene. The CDR3 protein is CASSRGQGANTGELFF. The CDR3 coding sequence is TGTGCCAGCAGCCGAGGACAGGGGGCGAACACCGGGGAGCTGTTTTTT.

The V call is TRBV7-9, the J call TRBJ2-7, with D perhaps TRBD1 or TRBD2 (6 bases each). CDR1 is SEHNR, CDR2 FQNEAQ, per germline (reference sequence). This CDR3 has 13 residues. V gave up 5 bases and J gave up 3 bases, with 11 bases separating them. CDR3 loop: CASSRGDIYEQYF. DNA for the CDR3: TGTGCCAGCAGCCGCGGGGACATCTACGAGCAGTACTTC.

The chain carries TRBV7-2 and TRBJ1-2; D not resolved. The germline V and J ends were trimmed by 5 bases and 0 bases, with 10 bases remaining between them. Germline-derived CDR1 and CDR2 are SGHTA and FQGNSA. This CDR3 is built from 14 residues. The CDR3 is CASSQRPTNYGYTF. DNA of the CDR3: TGTGCCAGCAGCCAAAGACCGACTAACTATGGCTACACCTTC. The full variable domain, in which reference TRBV7-2 and TRBJ1-2 provide the parts outside the CDR3, is GAGVSQSPSNKVTEKGKDVELRCDPISGHTALYWYRQSLGQGLEFLIYFQGNSAPDKSGLPSDRFSAERTGGSVSTLTIQRTQQEDSAVYLCASSQRPTNYGYTFGSGTRLTVV.

CDR3 residues: CASSWGTGNYGYTF. In DNA form, the CDR3 reads TGCGCCAGCAGCTGGGGGACAGGAAACTATGGCTACACCTTC. The rearrangement links TRBV5-1 to TRBJ1-2; 8 bases align to TRBD1. CDR1 is SGHRS and CDR2 is YFSETQ in the germline V gene. The CDR3 sequence is 14 residues long. V was pared by 3 bases and J by 2 bases, with 3 bases of the junction left unmatched.

V and J are TRBV11-2 and TRBJ2-7; D is unclear. This CDR3 is 13 amino acids long. Trimming removed 4 bases at V and 0 bases at J, with 7 bases between. Germline assignment: CDR1 SGHAT and CDR2 FQNNGV. The CDR3 sequence: CASSSSISYEQYF. In nucleotides, the CDR3 is TGTGCCAGCAGCTCCAGTATCTCCTACGAGCAGTACTTC.

The genes are TRBV19 and TRBJ2-7, with D perhaps being TRBD1 or TRBD2 (5 bases each). The CDR3 runs 13 residues. With 4 bases removed from V and 5 bases from J, the gap between germline ends came to 12 bases. Germline CDR1 is LNHDA and CDR2 is SQIVND (reference sequence). The CDR3 loop reads CASSRGSQNEQYF. The CDR3, as DNA: TGTGCCAGTAGTAGGGGGAGCCAGAACGAGCAGTACTTC.

The chain uses TRBV5-4 and TRBJ2-2; 8 nucleotides match TRBD1. The CDR3 totals 15 residues. CDR1 is SGHNT and CDR2 is YYREEE in the germline V gene (reference sequence). V dropped 2 bases and J dropped 3; count of bases not matched to a gene: 3. DNA for the CDR3: TGTGCCAGCAGCTTCAACAGGGGGGACACCGGGGAGCTGTTTTTT. Protein product: CASSFNRGDTGELFF.

This chain connects TRBV6-6 to TRBJ2-7, with 9 nucleotides matching TRBD1. After removal of 7 bases from V and 2 bases from J, the junction contained 9 bases not matched to a gene. This CDR3 spans 15 amino acids. Germline V CDR1 and CDR2: MNHNY, SVGAGI (reference sequence). The CDR3 DNA is TGTGCCAGCACCGCGGCCGGGACAGGGACCTACGAGCAGTACTTC. Translated: CASTAAGTGTYEQYF.

The chain recombines TRBV28 with TRBJ2-5; 9 nucleotides match TRBD2. Germline V gives CDR1 MDHEN, CDR2 SYDVKM. The V and J ends lost 5 bases and 0 bases, in that order; junction bases with no gene match: 4. This CDR3 is 15 amino acids long. The chain's CDR3 is CASSDSGGYQETQYF. CDR3 sequence (DNA): TGTGCCAGCAGTGATAGCGGGGGCTACCAAGAGACCCAGTACTTC.

The chain uses TRBV30 and TRBJ2-7, with D perhaps assigned TRBD1 or TRBD2 (5 bases each). The CDR3 is 14 amino acids. Per the germline V gene, CDR1 is GTSNPN and CDR2 is SVGIG (reference sequence). Trimming removed 3 bases at V and 0 bases at J, with 12 bases between. Here the CDR3 reads CAWSRDGVSYEQYF. The DNA of the CDR3 is TGTGCCTGGAGCCGGGACGGTGTCTCCTACGAGCAGTACTTC.

The CDR3 sequence: CASTLYGKNTEAFF. CDR3 in DNA: TGTGCCAGTACTCTATACGGCAAGAACACTGAAGCTTTCTTT. The chain uses TRBV19 and TRBJ1-1; D not resolved. The V end was cut by 7 bases, the J end by 1 base, with 13 bases between. There are 14 residues in the CDR3. CDR1 LNHDA and CDR2 SQIVND come from the germline V gene (reference sequence). The entire variable domain, with the rest obtained from reference TRBV19 and TRBJ1-1, is as follows: DGGITQSPKYLFRKEGQNVTLSCEQNLNHDAMYWYRQDPGQGLRLIYYSQIVNDFQKGDIAEGYSVSREKKESFPLTVTSAQKNPTAFYLCASTLYGKNTEAFFGQGTRLTVV.

V is TRBV11-2 and J is TRBJ2-1; 9 nucleotides line up with TRBD1. V shed 4 bases, J shed 8 bases, and the junction held 9 bases outside the gene matches. Looked up from germline, CDR1 is SGHAT and CDR2 is FQNNGV. The CDR3 totals 15 residues. The CDR3 here is CASSSGQGSRYEQFF. The CDR3 DNA reads as TGTGCCAGCAGCTCAGGACAGGGGAGCAGGTATGAGCAGTTCTTC.

The chain carries TRBV10-2 and TRBJ2-1; TRBD2 agrees at 7 bases. Germline V lookup: CDR1 WSHSY, CDR2 SAAADI. V lost 6 bases to trimming and J lost 8 bases; unmatched junction nucleotides: 10. The CDR3 totals 14 residues. CDR3 DNA sequence: TGCGCCAGCAGGCTGGGGGAGGGCCCAGATGAGCAGTTCTTC. This sequence encodes CASRLGEGPDEQFF.

Only a few counts were recorded for this clone. V is TRBV5-1 and J is TRBJ1-5, with 9 bases that match TRBD1. The CDR3 length is 14 residues. Germline V gives CDR1 SGHRS, CDR2 YFSETQ. V trimming: 4 bases; J trimming: 7 bases; junction bases outside the gene matches: 6. CDR3 in amino acids: CASSPGQGLQPQHF. The CDR3 DNA reads TGCGCCAGCAGCCCCGGACAGGGGTTACAGCCCCAGCATTTT.

The CDR3 DNA reads as TGTGCCAGCAGCTTGGACTGGGATCCCTACGAGCAGTACTTC. Translating gives CASSLDWDPYEQYF. V is TRBV5-6 and J is TRBJ2-7; D gene unclear. Deletions cut 0 bases from V and 2 bases from J, with 9 bases between. Germline V gives CDR1 SGHDT, CDR2 YYEEEE. The CDR3 totals 14 residues.